This TCR beta chain was retrieved from a study of blood T cell repertoires in COVID-19. About the research overall: Nucleic acid was either cDNA or gDNA, and it came from T cells, B-cell-depleted T cells, or PBMCs.

The CDR3 covers 14 residues. CDR1 MGHDK and CDR2 SYGVNS come from the germline V gene. After removal of 4 bases from V and 10 bases from J, the junction contained 6 bases not matched to a gene. In the original processing: Scientists estimated how many nucleated cells there were by amplifying reference gene primers. Clones were sequenced by immunoSEQ multiplex PCR, and TCRdb holds only the in-frame ones, with some missing. The V and J calls and the clone size are those of that table, but D and trimming were determined from the DNA. Here the sample spans roughly 130,000 clones, approximately 79% being singletons.

The source material was peripheral blood. The sequence derives from a man between 60 and 70 years old with acute or convalescent COVID-19. The V call is TRBV25-1, the J call TRBJ2-1; TRBD2 matches 11 bases. The CDR3 coding sequence is TGTGCCAGCAGTGGTAGCGGGAGGGCCGCGGAGCAGTTCTTC. This translates into CASSGSGRAAEQFF. The full variable domain, its missing parts supplied by reference TRBV25-1 and TRBJ2-1, is EADIYQTPRYLVIGTGKKITLECSQTMGHDKMYWYQQDPGMELHLIHYSYGVNSTEKGDLSSESTVSRIRTEHFPLTLESARPSHTSQYLCASSGSGRAAEQFFGPGTRLTVL.